The rows below give T cell receptor beta chains drawn from one sample of a study of shared clonotypes between healthy human individuals. Produced via immunoSEQ multiplex PCR; TCRdb's table is partial and in-frame only. The sample records about 2,200,000 clones, around 93% being singletons. The sample comprised naive CD8+ T cells from PBMCs. The receptors here all came from a man between 18 and 29 years old in good health. Some clones in this sample may be carry-over from other donors' samples. Both conserved end residues are part of each CDR3. A D gene is named only where the DNA matches it firmly. Rows may omit the clone size; those that give it use once, few, many or a size class.

cdr3_length	j_call	v_call	clone_size	d_call	cdr3_nt	cdr3_aa
13	TRBJ2-7	TRBV7-8	NA	NA	TGTGCCAGCAGCCCGGGACGGCCCTACGAGCAGTACTTC	CASSPGRPYEQYF
13	TRBJ2-5	TRBV10-3	NA	NA	TGTGCCATCAGTGACCCCCTCTTGGAGACCCAGTACTTC	CAISDPLLETQYF
15	TRBJ2-2	TRBV7-9	NA	TRBD2	TGTGCCAGCAGCTCCGGGACTAGTTATACCGGGGAGCTGTTTTTT	CASSSGTSYTGELFF
16	TRBJ2-2	TRBV6-5	NA	NA	TGTGCCAGCAGTTACATGCTAGCCAAGAACACCGGGGAGCTGTTTTTT	CASSYMLAKNTGELFF
16	TRBJ2-2	TRBV2	once	TRBD2	TGTGCCAGCAGGTCACTAGCGGGAGTGGACACCGGGGAGCTGTTTTTT	CASRSLAGVDTGELFF
15	TRBJ2-2	TRBV2	NA	NA	TGTGCCAGCCGGACCGGGGCAAGGGGCACCGGGGAGCTGTTTTTT	CASRTGARGTGELFF
17	TRBJ2-1	TRBV7-9	NA	NA	TGTGCCAGCAGCTTAGCCCGGGATTGGGGGCGAAACAATGAGCAGTTCTTC	CASSLARDWGRNNEQFF
19	TRBJ2-3	TRBV4-2	NA	TRBD2	TGTGCCAGCAGCCAACCCTACGGGGGGAGCGGGAGGGCCGCAGATACGCAGTATTTT	CASSQPYGGSGRAADTQYF
13	TRBJ2-7	TRBV27	NA	NA	TGTGCCAGCCACCCAGGTGGGGCCTACGAGCAGTACTTC	CASHPGGAYEQYF
15	TRBJ2-1	TRBV28	NA	NA	TGTGCCAGCAGTTTCCCGGGACGGCTATACAATGAGCAGTTCTTC	CASSFPGRLYNEQFF
17	TRBJ2-1	TRBV19	NA	TRBD2	TGTGCCAGTACCCGAACGGGACTAGCGGGGGGGGACAATGAGCAGTTCTTC	CASTRTGLAGGDNEQFF
14	TRBJ1-1	TRBV9	few	NA	TGTGCCAGCAGCGGCAGGGCAATGAACACTGAAGCTTTCTTT	CASSGRAMNTEAFF
14	TRBJ2-2	TRBV28	NA	TRBD1	TGTGCCAGCAGACACGACAGGGCCTCCGGGGAGCTGTTTTTT	CASRHDRASGELFF
16	TRBJ2-7	TRBV7-6	NA	NA	TGTGCCAGCAGCTTATATGCGGGGGACAGATCCTACGAGCAGTACTTC	CASSLYAGDRSYEQYF
12	TRBJ2-3	TRBV9	NA	NA	TGTGCCAGCAGCGTAGGGGACGATACGCAGTATTTT	CASSVGDDTQYF
11	TRBJ2-5	TRBV10-3	NA	NA	TGTGCCATCATGAGGGGTGAGACCCAGTACTTC	CAIMRGETQYF
15	TRBJ2-1	TRBV7-9	NA	NA	TGTGCCAGCAGCCCCCGTACGGGGGCCCACAATGAGCAGTTCTTC	CASSPRTGAHNEQFF
13	TRBJ2-7	TRBV6-1	NA	NA	TGTGCCAGCAGGGAGGGTAACTCCTACGAGCAGTACTTC	CASREGNSYEQYF
15	TRBJ1-2	TRBV7-9	NA	NA	TGTGCCAGCAGCTCCCGGACTGAAGCAGGCTATGGCTACACCTTC	CASSSRTEAGYGYTF
14	TRBJ2-7	TRBV5-1	NA	TRBD2	TGCGCCAGCAGCTTTAGCGGGTTCGCCTACGAGCAGTACTTC	CASSFSGFAYEQYF
14	TRBJ2-5	TRBV9	NA	NA	TGTGCCAGCAGCGGACCTGGGGGCACAGAGACCCAGTACTTC	CASSGPGGTETQYF
13	TRBJ1-2	TRBV27	NA	NA	TGTGCCAGCAGCGGAGGACATTTTTATGGCTACACCTTC	CASSGGHFYGYTF
16	TRBJ1-4	TRBV27	NA	NA	TGTGCCAGCAGTGACCAACCGACAGGCTTAAATGAAAAACTGTTTTTT	CASSDQPTGLNEKLFF
15	TRBJ1-2	TRBV6-1	NA	TRBD1	TGTGCCAGCAGTGAGGGCCCGGGCAGGGGGAATGGCTACACCTTC	CASSEGPGRGNGYTF
16	TRBJ1-6	TRBV4-3	NA	NA	TGCGCCAGCAGCCAAGATGGACCAGGGGCCAATTCACCCCTCCACTTT	CASSQDGPGANSPLHF
14	TRBJ2-5	TRBV9	NA	NA	TGTGCCAGCAGCGTGAGTGGTACCCAAGAGACCCAGTACTTC	CASSVSGTQETQYF
16	TRBJ1-1	TRBV10-2	NA	TRBD1	TGCGCCAGCAGTGAGACCTTGACAGGGGTGTATACTGAAGCTTTCTTT	CASSETLTGVYTEAFF
16	TRBJ2-1	TRBV27	NA	NA	TGTGCCAGCAGTTCCCGTTTACTTTCCTCCTACAATGAGCAGTTCTTC	CASSSRLLSSYNEQFF
16	TRBJ2-2	TRBV6-5	NA	TRBD1	TGTGCCAGCAGTTACTCACAGGGGGCAAACACCGGGGAGCTGTTTTTT	CASSYSQGANTGELFF
15	TRBJ1-2	TRBV5-4	few	NA	TGTGCCAGCAGCCCGCGGACTGTAGCTAACTATGGCTACACCTTC	CASSPRTVANYGYTF
13	TRBJ1-1	TRBV30	NA	NA	TGTGCCTGGAGTGTAATCCCGGGCACTGAAGCTTTCTTT	CAWSVIPGTEAFF
15	TRBJ2-3	TRBV25-1	NA	NA	TGTGCCAGCAGTGAATGGGACGCTAGCACAGATACGCAGTATTTT	CASSEWDASTDTQYF
16	TRBJ1-1	TRBV6-6	NA	TRBD1	TGTGCCAGCAGTCAGTACCGACAGGGAGGGGATGAGGGAGCTTTCTTT	CASSQYRQGGDEGAFF
12	TRBJ2-1	TRBV19	NA	TRBD2	TGTGCAGCTAGCGGGACCTACAATGAGCAGTTCTTC	CAASGTYNEQFF
16	TRBJ2-1	TRBV5-1	NA	NA	TGCGCCAGCAGCCCACCTTCGGCGGGCTCCTACAATGAGCAGTTCTTC	CASSPPSAGSYNEQFF
16	TRBJ2-1	TRBV7-3	NA	TRBD2	TGTGCCAGCAGCTTTACTAGCGGGAGGGATTACAATGAGCAGTTCTTC	CASSFTSGRDYNEQFF
16	TRBJ2-7	TRBV9	NA	NA	TGTGCCAGCAGCGTAGATTTGACCGGAGGACTATACGAGCAGTACTTC	CASSVDLTGGLYEQYF
15	TRBJ2-7	TRBV5-1	NA	TRBD2	TGCGCCAGCAGCTTGGTACGCGGGAGTCGGTACGAGCAGTACTTC	CASSLVRGSRYEQYF
14	TRBJ1-2	TRBV6-1	NA	NA	TGTGCCAGCAGTGAAGCGAGGGCACTCTATGGCTACACCTTC	CASSEARALYGYTF
16	TRBJ2-3	TRBV11-3	NA	TRBD2	TGTGCCAGCAGCAACCGACTAGCGGGAGGCACAGATACGCAGTATTTT	CASSNRLAGGTDTQYF
13	TRBJ2-7	TRBV9	NA	NA	TGTGCCAGCAGTTCCGGGACGGCCTACGAGCAGTACTTC	CASSSGTAYEQYF
18	TRBJ2-6	TRBV11-2	NA	NA	TGTGCCAGCAGCTCCCGGGACGGCCTTGTCTCTGGGGCCAACGTCCTGACTTTC	CASSSRDGLVSGANVLTF
17	TRBJ2-7	TRBV28	NA	TRBD1	TGTGCCAGCAGTTTATGGCAAGGGACAGGGGATTCCTACGAGCAGTACTTC	CASSLWQGTGDSYEQYF
15	TRBJ2-4	TRBV6-5	once	NA	TGTGCCAGCAGTTACCTGGGAAACACTGGGGGCATTCAGTACTTC	CASSYLGNTGGIQYF
16	TRBJ1-5	TRBV5-6	NA	NA	TGTGCCAGCAGCTCACTCAGGGAGACTAGCAATCAGCCCCAGCATTTT	CASSSLRETSNQPQHF
17	TRBJ2-2	TRBV19	NA	NA	TGTGCCAGTAGTCCTCTGGGGGCGGGAGCGAACACCGGGGAGCTGTTTTTT	CASSPLGAGANTGELFF
14	TRBJ1-1	TRBV19	NA	TRBD1	TGTGCCAGTAATGGGGACAGGGGGAAGAATGAAGCTTTCTTT	CASNGDRGKNEAFF